Below, 8 T cell receptor beta chains from the same sample are listed, as sequenced in a study of blood T cells in healthy people across ages. A second PCR, run for roughly 7 to 12 cycles, used a sample-barcoded 5' primer plus a J-beta primer mix. TCRdb processed the 5' RACE reads anew with MiXCR; each CDR3 protein has one entry. Here the sample spans 1.5 million to 2 million distinct CDR3 sequences, around half being singletons. The sequencing input was blood. The receptors derive from a woman aged 40 to 50 in good health.

This clonotype appeared a single time. The chain employs TRBV6-5 and TRBJ1-1, with D possibly TRBD1 on 5 matching bases. V lost 5 bases and J 4 bases, leaving 11 bases between the germline ends. Germline loops: CDR1 MNHEY, CDR2 SVGAGI. The CDR3 runs to 13 residues. The CDR3 region is CASSRLRGTEAFF. The CDR3 DNA reads TGTGCCAGCAGTCGCTTGAGGGGCACTGAAGCTTTCTTT.

This chain joins TRBV15 and TRBJ2-3, with D possibly being TRBD2 (5 bases). In germline, CDR1 is LNHNV, CDR2 YYDKDF (reference sequence). The CDR3 is 17 residues long. The germline V and J ends were trimmed by 0 bases and 1 base, with 14 bases remaining between them. The CDR3 region has the DNA TGTGCCACCAGCAGAGATCGGGCGGGCGGGCGCACAGATACGCAGTATTTT. This gives the protein CATSRDRAGGRTDTQYF.

This clonotype was counted a few times. V is TRBV5-5 and J is TRBJ2-3; TRBD2 aligns across 8 bases. Germline V CDR1 and CDR2: SGHKS, YYEKEE (reference sequence). The CDR3 covers 16 residues. Germline trimming cut 3 bases from V and 4 bases from J; bases unmatched to any gene: 10. DNA for the CDR3: TGTGCCAGCAGCTACCCCCCGGGGGGGAGGGCAGATACGCAGTATTTT. It specifies CASSYPPGGRADTQYF.

For the CDR3, the DNA is TGTGCCAGCAGCTTGTGGAACAGGGGGCTCTTTGGCTACACCTTC. It yields the protein CASSLWNRGLFGYTF. The chain combines TRBV5-6 with TRBJ1-2; TRBD1 matches at 9 bases. The length of the CDR3 is 15 residues. V dropped 1 base and J dropped 7; count of bases not matched to a gene: 8. CDR1 and CDR2 from the germline V gene are SGHDT and YYEEEE.

The V and J genes are TRBV5-1 and TRBJ1-1; 7 bases are shared with TRBD1. The CDR3 is 15 residues long. The germline gives CDR1 SGHRS, CDR2 YFSETQ. Germline trimming cut 0 bases from V and 1 base from J; bases unmatched to any gene: 3. CDR3 region: CASSLEGGANTEAFF. In DNA form, the CDR3 reads TGCGCCAGCAGCTTGGAAGGGGGCGCGAACACTGAAGCTTTCTTT.

This clonotype was seen just once. V and J are TRBV12-3 or TRBV12-4 and TRBJ1-4, with 7 bases fitting TRBD1. The CDR3 is made up of 14 amino acids. With V trimmed by 8 bases and J by 4 bases, 7 bases remained unmatched. The CDR3, as DNA: TGTGCCAGCGTGAGGGGACAGCTTAATGAAAAACTGTTTTTT. The encoded protein is CASVRGQLNEKLFF.

The genes are TRBV29-1 and TRBJ1-1, with D hard to call. V lost 7 bases and J 1 base, leaving 10 bases between the germline ends. The V gene's germline CDR1 is SQVTM and CDR2 ANQGSEA. The CDR3 loop spans 12 amino acids. The DNA for the CDR3 is TGCAGCGGAGGGTGGAGGAACACTGAAGCTTTCTTT. This codes for CSGGWRNTEAFF.

The chain recombines TRBV3-1 with TRBJ2-3; D unclear. This CDR3 contains 14 residues. From germline, CDR1 is LGHDT and CDR2 YNNKEL (reference sequence). Between the trimmed V and J ends, which lost 1 base and 7 bases, there was a span of 12 bases. The CDR3 region is CASSQGSTMNTQYF. In nucleotides, the CDR3 is TGTGCCAGCAGCCAAGGAAGTACTATGAATACGCAGTATTTT.